Following are 32 T cell receptor beta chains from one sample sequenced in a study of blood T cell repertoires in COVID-19. Method: immunoSEQ multiplex PCR; TCRdb's copy keeps in-frame clones and lacks some. This sample has 200,000 to 300,000 clones, with about four fifths found just once. Material for sequencing was peripheral blood. The receptors here all came from a woman aged 40 to 50 who had recovered from COVID-19.

V usage is TRBV15 and J usage is TRBJ2-7, with 7 bases aligning to TRBD1. V gave up 0 bases and J gave up 6 bases; unmatched junction bases: 8. The CDR3 is 15 residues long. CDR1 and CDR2 from the germline V gene are LNHNV and YYDKDF (reference sequence). Here the CDR3 DNA reads TGTGCCACCAGCAGAGATGTACAGGGGTGGAGCGAGCAGTACTTC. Its protein is CATSRDVQGWSEQYF.

The chain has TRBV4-2 and TRBJ2-7; 7 nucleotides align to TRBD1. The CDR3 spans 14 residues. In germline, CDR1 is LGHNA, CDR2 YNFKEQ. Trimming removed 0 bases from V and 5 bases from J; junction bases left unmatched: 4. In nucleotides, the CDR3 is TGTGCCAGCAGCCAAGATAAGGGGGCCCACGAGCAGTACTTC. Encoded protein: CASSQDKGAHEQYF.

V and J are TRBV25-1 and TRBJ1-2, with 10 bases fitting TRBD1. The CDR3 runs 12 residues. Unmatched junction bases numbered 4, after V lost 7 bases and J lost 8 bases. Germline values: CDR1 MGHDK, CDR2 SYGVNS. The CDR3 spells CASTGTGVGYTF. Written as DNA, the CDR3 is TGTGCCAGCACCGGGACAGGGGTAGGCTACACCTTC.

The rearrangement links TRBV9 to TRBJ2-2; 9 bases map to TRBD1. Germline CDR1 and CDR2: SGDLS and YYNGEE. V lost 6 bases to trimming and J lost 1 base; unmatched junction nucleotides: 7. The CDR3 is made up of 16 amino acids. The CDR3 DNA reads TGTGCCAGCACCCCCCGGGACAGGGAGAACACCGGGGAGCTGTTTTTT. Protein product: CASTPRDRENTGELFF.

The V call is TRBV30, the J call TRBJ1-1, with 7 nucleotides matching TRBD1. Germline loops: CDR1 GTSNPN, CDR2 SVGIG (reference sequence). This CDR3 contains 14 residues. With 3 bases clipped from V and 0 bases from J, the junction kept 4 bases outside the gene matches. The CDR3, as DNA: TGTGCCTGGAGCCCGGACAGGCTGAACACTGAAGCTTTCTTT. Its protein is CAWSPDRLNTEAFF.

This clone was seen only a few times. The gene calls are TRBV7-9 and TRBJ1-4, with a weak D call TRBD1 (5 bases). Trimming took off 5 bases at V and 0 bases at J, with 22 bases between the two ends. Germline V gene data show CDR1 as SEHNR and CDR2 as FQNEAQ (reference sequence). The CDR3 runs to 19 residues. In DNA form, the CDR3 reads TGTGCCAGCAGCCCTTACGATTGGGGGGGGTCGCCAACTAATGAAAAACTGTTTTTT. Encoded protein: CASSPYDWGGSPTNEKLFF. Variable domain in full (rest from reference TRBV7-9 and TRBJ1-4): DTGVSQNPRHKITKRGQNVTFRCDPISEHNRLYWYRQTLGQGPEFLTYFQNEAQLEKSRLLSDRFSAERPKGSFSTLEIQRTEQGDSAMYLCASSPYDWGGSPTNEKLFFGSGTQLSVL.

The gene calls are TRBV15 and TRBJ1-5; TRBD1 might be the D (6 bases). V was shortened by 0 bases and J by 6 bases, with 12 bases between the two germline ends. CDR1 and CDR2 (germline): LNHNV, YYDKDF (reference sequence). CDR3 length: 15 residues. The CDR3 nucleotides are TGTGCCACCAGCAGAGATTTGGGGGCCCTTCAGCCCCAGCATTTT. Amino acid sequence: CATSRDLGALQPQHF.

The chain has TRBV12-3 or TRBV12-4 and TRBJ1-2, with D possibly TRBD1 on 5 matching bases. The V end lost 3 bases, the J end lost 7 bases, and 9 bases lay between the germline ends. The CDR3 totals 12 residues. CDR3 nucleotides: TGTGCCAGCAGTTTTGGTCAGGGTGGCTACACCTTC. Translating it yields CASSFGQGGYTF.

The chain links TRBV4-2 to TRBJ2-7, with D hard to call. The CDR3 spans 15 residues. Trimming stripped 2 bases from V and 3 bases from J, with 14 bases between. The germline V gene has CDR1 LGHNA and CDR2 YNFKEQ. The CDR3 protein is CASSQILAENYEQYF. The CDR3 nucleotides read TGTGCCAGCAGCCAAATTTTAGCCGAGAACTACGAGCAGTACTTC.

The table lists this clone with a count of one. The V and J genes are TRBV5-1 and TRBJ2-2; D ambiguous. The V gene's germline CDR1 is SGHRS and CDR2 YFSETQ. V was cut by 10 bases and J by 3 bases, with 10 bases left in between. The CDR3 loop spans 12 amino acids. This chain's CDR3 is CACSEYTGELFF. As DNA, the CDR3 is TGCGCCTGTAGTGAGTACACCGGGGAGCTGTTTTTT.

This chain joins TRBV7-3 and TRBJ2-1, with 8 bases matching TRBD2. There are 15 residues in the CDR3. Germline V gene data show CDR1 as SGHTA and CDR2 as FQGTGA. The V and J ends lost 2 bases and 4 bases, in that order; junction bases with no gene match: 4. The CDR3 region has the DNA TGTGCCAGCAGCTTAGATCGGGGGGGATACAATGAGCAGTTCTTC. Translating gives CASSLDRGGYNEQFF.

The chain combines TRBV15 with TRBJ2-3; 8 bases agree with TRBD1. Germline CDR1 is LNHNV and CDR2 is YYDKDF (reference sequence). CDR3 size: 16 residues. V lost 3 bases to trimming and J lost 4 bases; unmatched junction nucleotides: 9. The CDR3 protein is CATSSRRTGFPDTQYF. The CDR3 DNA sequence: TGTGCCACCAGCAGTCGTCGGACAGGGTTCCCAGATACGCAGTATTTT.

The chain employs TRBV2 and TRBJ2-3; a possible D gene is TRBD2 (6 bases). The CDR3 is 13 residues long. Trimming left V 6 bases short and J 5 bases short, with 12 bases between. CDR1 and CDR2 (germline): SNHLY, FYNNEI. The CDR3 DNA sequence: TGTGCCAGCAGCGGGGACTTACGAGATACGCAGTATTTT. It encodes CASSGDLRDTQYF. Supplemented by reference TRBV2 and TRBJ2-3, the full variable domain reads EPEVTQTPSHQVTQMGQEVILRCVPISNHLYFYWYRQILGQKVEFLVSFYNNEISEKSEIFDDQFSVERPDGSNFTLKIRSTKLEDSAMYFCASSGDLRDTQYFGPGTRLTVL.

The chain has TRBV11-2 and TRBJ2-7; D perhaps matches TRBD2 (7 bases). The CDR3 sequence is 13 residues long. Trimming took 5 bases from V and 5 from J, leaving 13 bases between them. Germline V gives CDR1 SGHAT, CDR2 FQNNGV. CDR3 sequence: CASSVGGGDEQYF. CDR3 nucleotide sequence: TGTGCCAGCAGCGTAGGAGGGGGGGACGAGCAGTACTTC.

The rearrangement joins TRBV4-1 to TRBJ1-4; D is unclear. The CDR3 has 15 residues. Trimming stripped 0 bases from V and 5 bases from J, with 10 bases between. Germline CDR1 is MGHRA and CDR2 is YSYEKL. CDR3 in DNA: TGCGCCAGCAGCCAAGAGCACAGTATAAATGAAAAACTGTTTTTT. Translation: CASSQEHSINEKLFF.

Note on this clone: One junction end does not reproduce the germline sequence, and a read error may be involved. J is TRBJ1-2 and V is TRBV28; possibly TRBD1 for D (5 bases). Germline-derived CDR1 and CDR2 are MDHEN and SYDVKM. The CDR3 has 13 amino acids. The CDR3 loop is CALGEGRHYGYTF. The CDR3 nucleotides read TGCGCGTTAGGGGAGGGAAGGCACTATGGCTACACCTTC.

The chain carries TRBV6-5 and TRBJ1-3; TRBD1 matches at 9 bases. The length of the CDR3 is 15 residues. Germline assignment: CDR1 MNHEY and CDR2 SVGAGI. With 11 bases clipped from V and 0 bases from J, the junction kept 8 bases outside the gene matches. The chain's CDR3 is CACWVGQGSGNTIYF. CDR3 nucleotide sequence: TGTGCCTGCTGGGTGGGACAGGGCTCTGGAAACACCATATATTTT.

V usage is TRBV18 and J usage is TRBJ1-5; D gene uncertain. Deletions cut 3 bases from V and 4 bases from J, with 16 bases between. The CDR3 runs to 16 residues. CDR1 and CDR2 (germline): KGHSH, LQKENI. The CDR3 loop reads CASSPSGPGINQPQHF. In DNA, the CDR3 is TGTGCCAGCTCACCGTCCGGACCGGGAATTAATCAGCCCCAGCATTTT.

J is TRBJ1-6 and V is TRBV19, with a weak D call TRBD1 (5 bases). The germline V and J ends were trimmed by 7 bases and 6 bases, with 13 bases remaining between them. There are 14 residues in the CDR3. Germline V gene data show CDR1 as LNHDA and CDR2 as SQIVND (reference sequence). CDR3 nucleotide sequence: TGTGCCAGTATGATCAGGGCGACTAATTCACCCCTCCACTTT. It specifies CASMIRATNSPLHF.

The chain employs TRBV7-2 and TRBJ2-3; 9 nucleotides align to TRBD2. Germline lookup yields CDR1 SGHTA and CDR2 FQGNSA. V shed 5 bases and J 10 bases; nucleotides not matched to a gene: 4. The CDR3 is 12 residues long. The CDR3 region is CASSPRLAAQYF. CDR3 DNA sequence: TGTGCCAGCAGCCCTAGACTAGCGGCGCAGTATTTT.

The V gene is TRBV24-1, the J gene TRBJ1-5; D not certain. The germline V and J ends were trimmed by 2 bases and 3 bases, with 4 bases remaining between them. The germline CDR1 and CDR2 sequences are KGHDR and SFDVKD. The CDR3 is 13 amino acids. In DNA, the CDR3 is TGTGCCACCAGTGATTCAATCAATCAGCCCCAGCATTTT. Its translation is CATSDSINQPQHF.

This sequence joins TRBV11-2 and TRBJ2-7, with 7 bases lining up with TRBD1. Germline assignment: CDR1 SGHAT and CDR2 FQNNGV. Trimming cost V 3 bases and J 0 bases; bases outside gene matches: 2. CDR3 size: 14 residues. The CDR3 sequence: CASSLGQSSYEQYF. The CDR3 DNA is TGTGCCAGCAGCTTGGGACAGAGCTCCTACGAGCAGTACTTC.

To note about this clone: Within the sample, other DNA sequences also encode this same CDR3. The chain combines TRBV11-3 with TRBJ2-7, with 9 bases lining up with TRBD2. Trimming cost V 5 bases and J 2 bases; bases outside gene matches: 4. Germline V gene data show CDR1 as SGHNT and CDR2 as YENEEA. CDR3 size: 14 residues. CDR3 nucleotides: TGTGCCAGCAGCCGGCGGGGGGGGGCCTACGAGCAGTACTTC. It encodes CASSRRGGAYEQYF.

This rearrangement joins TRBV4-1 to TRBJ2-5; the D is unclear. Germline CDR1 and CDR2: MGHRA and YSYEKL. This CDR3 spans 17 amino acids. V was clipped by 0 bases and J by 0 bases, with 14 bases between them. The CDR3 nucleotides read TGCGCCAGCAGCCAAGACATTTCTGACACTCACCAAGAGACCCAGTACTTC. The encoded protein is CASSQDISDTHQETQYF.

This sequence joins TRBV28 and TRBJ1-4; D not certain. The CDR3 covers 13 residues. The germline V gene encodes CDR1 MDHEN and CDR2 SYDVKM. Between the trimmed V and J ends, which lost 10 bases and 4 bases, there was a span of 13 bases. In DNA form, the CDR3 reads TGTGCCACCGGGGAAGTCTTTAATGAAAAACTGTTTTTT. Its protein is CATGEVFNEKLFF.

The V gene is TRBV5-4, the J gene TRBJ2-5; 8 nucleotides match TRBD2. The germline CDR1 and CDR2 sequences are SGHNT and YYREEE (reference sequence). This CDR3 is built from 16 residues. With V trimmed by 0 bases and J by 5 bases, 9 bases remained unmatched. CDR3 protein: CASSLEGSGVGETQYF. CDR3 nucleotides: TGTGCCAGCAGCTTGGAAGGTAGCGGGGTCGGGGAGACCCAGTACTTC.

V is TRBV5-4 and J is TRBJ1-2; weak D call: TRBD1 (6 bases). The V and J ends lost 4 bases and 7 bases respectively, with 20 bases between them. CDR1 and CDR2 from the germline V gene are SGHNT and YYREEE (reference sequence). The length of the CDR3 is 15 residues. CDR3 region: CASSLWDNPTGGYTF. The CDR3, as DNA: TGTGCCAGCAGCCTCTGGGACAATCCCACGGGTGGCTACACCTTC. Using reference TRBV5-4 and TRBJ1-2 for the parts outside the CDR3, the full variable domain is ETGVTQSPTHLIKTRGQQVTLRCSSQSGHNTVSWYQQALGQGPQFIFQYYREEENGRGNFPPRFSGLQFPNYSSELNVNALELDDSALYLCASSLWDNPTGGYTFGSGTRLTVV.

The chain employs TRBV5-1 and TRBJ2-5, with D possibly TRBD2 on 6 matching bases. Germline assignment: CDR1 SGHRS and CDR2 YFSETQ. Trimming removed 2 bases from V and 6 bases from J, with 11 bases in between. This CDR3 is built from 13 residues. CDR3: CASSLPGEQTQYF. As DNA, the CDR3 is TGCGCCAGCAGCTTACCGGGGGAGCAGACCCAGTACTTC.

Only a few counts were recorded for this clone. V is TRBV2 and J is TRBJ1-2; 7 bases fit TRBD1. The germline CDR1 and CDR2 sequences are SNHLY and FYNNEI. This CDR3 contains 13 residues. J was trimmed by 4 bases and V by 5 bases; bases with no gene match: 4. The CDR3 here is CASSRQGFYGYTF. CDR3 sequence (DNA): TGTGCCAGCAGTAGACAGGGTTTCTATGGCTACACCTTC.

The rearrangement links TRBV6-6 to TRBJ2-7; 9 nucleotides line up with TRBD1. CDR3 length: 15 residues. Trimming cost V 6 bases and J 4 bases; bases outside gene matches: 10. The germline V gene has CDR1 MNHNY and CDR2 SVGAGI (reference sequence). In nucleotides, the CDR3 is TGTGCCAGCAGCCGTTGGACAGGGGACATGTACGAGCAGTACTTC. Translated, it gives CASSRWTGDMYEQYF.

This clone was seen only once. The gene calls are TRBV19 and TRBJ1-2, with 9 bases lining up with TRBD1. The CDR3 runs to 15 residues. The trim removed 1 base at V and 2 bases at J, leaving 2 bases unmatched. The germline CDR1 and CDR2 sequences are LNHDA and SQIVND (reference sequence). The CDR3 reads CASSIVGQGNYGYTF. As DNA, the CDR3 is TGTGCCAGTAGTATAGTTGGACAGGGGAACTATGGCTACACCTTC.

The CDR3: CASSEPVGARETQYF. CDR3 in DNA: TGCGCCAGCAGCGAACCCGTGGGGGCGAGGGAGACCCAGTACTTC. V is TRBV5-1 and J is TRBJ2-5; D is perhaps TRBD1 (6 bases). Trimming cost V 4 bases and J 5 bases, with 18 bases left between them. Per germline, CDR1 SGHRS and CDR2 YFSETQ. CDR3 length equals 15 residues.